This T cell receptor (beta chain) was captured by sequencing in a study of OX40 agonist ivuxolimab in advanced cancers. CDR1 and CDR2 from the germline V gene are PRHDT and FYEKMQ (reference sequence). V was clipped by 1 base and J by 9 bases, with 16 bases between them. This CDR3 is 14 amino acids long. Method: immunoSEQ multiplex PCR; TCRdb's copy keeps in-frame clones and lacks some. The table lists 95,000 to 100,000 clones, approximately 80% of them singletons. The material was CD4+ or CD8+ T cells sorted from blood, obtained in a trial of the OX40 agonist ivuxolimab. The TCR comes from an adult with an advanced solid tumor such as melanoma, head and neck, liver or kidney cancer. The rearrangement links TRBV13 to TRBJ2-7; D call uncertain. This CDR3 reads CASSLDGDVGAQYF. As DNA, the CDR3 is TGTGCCAGCAGCTTAGACGGTGACGTAGGCGCGCAGTACTTC.